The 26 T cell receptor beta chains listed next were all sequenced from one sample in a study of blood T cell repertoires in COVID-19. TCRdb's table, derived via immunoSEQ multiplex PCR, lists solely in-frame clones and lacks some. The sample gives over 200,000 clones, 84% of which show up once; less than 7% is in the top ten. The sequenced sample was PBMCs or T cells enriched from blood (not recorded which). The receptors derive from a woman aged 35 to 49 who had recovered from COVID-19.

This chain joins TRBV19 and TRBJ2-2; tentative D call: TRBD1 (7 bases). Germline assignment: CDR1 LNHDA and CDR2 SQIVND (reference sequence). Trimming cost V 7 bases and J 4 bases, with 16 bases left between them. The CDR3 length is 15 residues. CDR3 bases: TGTGCCAGTAATTTGGGGGGACAGAGCACCGGGGAGCTGTTTTTT. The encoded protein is CASNLGGQSTGELFF.

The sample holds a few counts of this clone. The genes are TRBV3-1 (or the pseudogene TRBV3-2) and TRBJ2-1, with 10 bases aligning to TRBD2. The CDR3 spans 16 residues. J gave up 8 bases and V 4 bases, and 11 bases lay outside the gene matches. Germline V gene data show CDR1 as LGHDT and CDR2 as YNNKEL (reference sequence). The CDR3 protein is CASSRASGRRVDEQFF. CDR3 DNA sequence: TGTGCCAGCAGCCGGGCTAGCGGGAGAAGGGTTGATGAGCAGTTCTTC.

The CDR3, as DNA: TGTGCCAGCAGCCCTCATGAGGGCGTAATCACTGAAGCTTTCTTT. It specifies CASSPHEGVITEAFF. The genes are TRBV9 and TRBJ1-1, with D uncertain. Germline CDR1 and CDR2: SGDLS and YYNGEE. Trimming removed 4 bases at V and 4 bases at J, with 17 bases between. This CDR3 region has 15 residues.

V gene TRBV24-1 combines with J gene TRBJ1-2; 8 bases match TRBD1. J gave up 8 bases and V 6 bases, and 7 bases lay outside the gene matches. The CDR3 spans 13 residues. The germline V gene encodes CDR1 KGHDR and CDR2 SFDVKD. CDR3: CATSSTGAGGYTF. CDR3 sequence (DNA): TGTGCCACCAGTTCGACAGGGGCGGGAGGCTACACCTTC.

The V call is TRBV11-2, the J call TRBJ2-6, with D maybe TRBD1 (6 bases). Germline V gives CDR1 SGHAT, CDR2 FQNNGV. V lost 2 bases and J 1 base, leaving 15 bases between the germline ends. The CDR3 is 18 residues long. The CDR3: CASSLLLGAGSGANVLTF. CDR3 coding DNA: TGTGCCAGCAGCTTATTACTGGGGGCAGGTTCTGGGGCCAACGTCCTGACTTTC. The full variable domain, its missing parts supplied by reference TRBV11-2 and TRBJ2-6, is EAGVAQSPRYKIIEKRQSVAFWCNPISGHATLYWYQQILGQGPKLLIQFQNNGVVDDSQLPKDRFSAERLKGVDSTLKIQPAKLEDSAVYLCASSLLLGAGSGANVLTFGAGSRLTVL.

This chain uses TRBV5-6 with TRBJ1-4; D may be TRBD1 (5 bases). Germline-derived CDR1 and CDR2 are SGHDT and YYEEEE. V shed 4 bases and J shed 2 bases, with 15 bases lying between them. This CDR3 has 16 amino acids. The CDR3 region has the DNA TGTGCCAGCAGCCGACGAAGCGGGACTACTAATGAAAAACTGTTTTTT. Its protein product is CASSRRSGTTNEKLFF.

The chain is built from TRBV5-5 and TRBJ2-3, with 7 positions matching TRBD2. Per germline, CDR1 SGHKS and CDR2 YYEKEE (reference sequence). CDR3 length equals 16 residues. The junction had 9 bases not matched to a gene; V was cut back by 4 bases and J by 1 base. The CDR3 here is CASSLGPRGGTDTQYF. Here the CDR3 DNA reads TGTGCCAGCAGCCTCGGACCTCGGGGGGGCACAGATACGCAGTATTTT.

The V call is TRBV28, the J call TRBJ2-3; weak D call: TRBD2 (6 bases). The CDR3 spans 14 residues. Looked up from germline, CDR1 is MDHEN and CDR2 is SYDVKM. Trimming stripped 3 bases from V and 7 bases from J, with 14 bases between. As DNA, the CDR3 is TGTGCCAGCAGTTTTGCGGGGAGGACAAATACGCAGTATTTT. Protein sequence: CASSFAGRTNTQYF.

CDR3 DNA: TGTGCCAGCAGTTTGGGGACAGGGGGCGATCAGCCCCAGCATTTT. Its translation is CASSLGTGGDQPQHF. This rearrangement joins TRBV27 to TRBJ1-5, with 12 nucleotides matching TRBD1. With 3 bases clipped from V and 5 bases from J, the junction kept 2 bases outside the gene matches. The CDR3 spans 15 residues. Germline assignment: CDR1 MNHEY and CDR2 SMNVEV (reference sequence).

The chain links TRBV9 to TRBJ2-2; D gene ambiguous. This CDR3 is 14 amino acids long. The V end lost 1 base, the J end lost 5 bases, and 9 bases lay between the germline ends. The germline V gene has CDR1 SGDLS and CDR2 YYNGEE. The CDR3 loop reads CASSVTGATGELFF. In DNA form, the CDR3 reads TGTGCCAGCAGCGTAACCGGAGCGACCGGGGAGCTGTTTTTT.

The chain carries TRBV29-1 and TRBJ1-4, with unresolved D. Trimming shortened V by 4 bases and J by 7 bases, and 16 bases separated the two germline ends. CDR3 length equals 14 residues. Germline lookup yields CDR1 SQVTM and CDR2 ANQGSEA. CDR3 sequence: CSVAKLQASEKLFF. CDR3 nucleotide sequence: TGCAGCGTTGCCAAATTGCAGGCCAGTGAAAAACTGTTTTTT.

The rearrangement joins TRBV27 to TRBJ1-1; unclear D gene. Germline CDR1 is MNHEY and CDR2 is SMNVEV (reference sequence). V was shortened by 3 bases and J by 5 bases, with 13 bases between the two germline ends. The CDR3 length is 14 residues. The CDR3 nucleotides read TGTGCCAGCAGTTTTTCCGGGTTTCGTACTGAAGCTTTCTTT. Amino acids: CASSFSGFRTEAFF.

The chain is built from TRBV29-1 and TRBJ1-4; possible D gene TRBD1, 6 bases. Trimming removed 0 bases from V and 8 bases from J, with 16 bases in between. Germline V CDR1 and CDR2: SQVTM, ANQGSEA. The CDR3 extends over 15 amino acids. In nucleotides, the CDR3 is TGCAGCGTTGAAGATCGATGGCAGGGGAGCGAAAAACTGTTTTTT. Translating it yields CSVEDRWQGSEKLFF.

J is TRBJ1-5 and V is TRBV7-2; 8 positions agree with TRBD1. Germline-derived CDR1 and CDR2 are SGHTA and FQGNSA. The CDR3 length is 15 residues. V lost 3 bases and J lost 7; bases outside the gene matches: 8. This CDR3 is CASSFGQGAGQPQHF. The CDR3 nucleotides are TGTGCCAGCAGCTTTGGGCAGGGGGCGGGGCAGCCCCAGCATTTT.

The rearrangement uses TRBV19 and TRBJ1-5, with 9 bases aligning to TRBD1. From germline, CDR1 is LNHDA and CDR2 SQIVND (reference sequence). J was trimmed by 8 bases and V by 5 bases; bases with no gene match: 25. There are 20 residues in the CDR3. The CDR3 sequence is CASSSIRDRVSWWDGEPQHF. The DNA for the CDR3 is TGTGCCAGTAGTTCTATCCGGGACAGGGTGAGTTGGTGGGATGGTGAGCCCCAGCATTTT.

The CDR3 loop reads CASSLGGPGYEQYV. DNA for the CDR3: TGTGCCAGCAGTTTAGGTGGGCCGGGATACGAGCAGTACGTC. The chain employs TRBV28 and TRBJ2-7; a weak D match, TRBD2 (5 bases). Deletions cut 2 bases from V and 4 bases from J, with 12 bases between. Germline loops: CDR1 MDHEN, CDR2 SYDVKM. The CDR3 has 14 residues.

CDR3 residues: CASSQGLGYEQYV. The CDR3 DNA is TGTGCCAGCAGCCAGGGGCTTGGGTACGAGCAGTACGTC. This chain links TRBV3-1 (or the pseudogene TRBV3-2) with TRBJ2-7, with D possibly being TRBD1 (5 bases). This CDR3 has 13 residues. Germline V gives CDR1 LGHDT, CDR2 YNNKEL (reference sequence). V was pared by 3 bases and J by 4 bases, with 10 bases between.

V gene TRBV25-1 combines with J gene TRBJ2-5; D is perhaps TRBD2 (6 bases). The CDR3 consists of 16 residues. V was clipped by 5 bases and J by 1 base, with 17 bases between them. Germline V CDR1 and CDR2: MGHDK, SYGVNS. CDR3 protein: CASSFEGPEGQETQYF. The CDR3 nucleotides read TGTGCCAGCAGTTTTGAGGGGCCGGAGGGCCAAGAGACCCAGTACTTC.

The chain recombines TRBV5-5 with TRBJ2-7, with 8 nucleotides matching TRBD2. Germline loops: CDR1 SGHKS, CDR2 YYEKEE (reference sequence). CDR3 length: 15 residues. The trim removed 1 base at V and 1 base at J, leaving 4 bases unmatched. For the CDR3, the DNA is TGTGCCAGCAGCTTGCGAGCTAGCGGGTCCTACGAGCAGTACGTC. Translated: CASSLRASGSYEQYV.

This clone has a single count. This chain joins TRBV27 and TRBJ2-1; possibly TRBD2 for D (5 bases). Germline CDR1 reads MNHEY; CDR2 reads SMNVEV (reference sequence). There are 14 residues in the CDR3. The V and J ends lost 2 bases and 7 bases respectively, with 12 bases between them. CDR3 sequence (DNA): TGTGCCAGCAGTTTAGGGAGACTTGGAAATGAGCAGTTCTTC. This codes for CASSLGRLGNEQFF.

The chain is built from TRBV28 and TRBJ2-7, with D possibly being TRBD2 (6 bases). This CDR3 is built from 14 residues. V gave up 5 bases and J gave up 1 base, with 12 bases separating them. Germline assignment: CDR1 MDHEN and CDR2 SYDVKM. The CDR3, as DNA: TGTGCCAGCAGTCGCATGGGGGGATCCTACGAGCAGTACGTC. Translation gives CASSRMGGSYEQYV.

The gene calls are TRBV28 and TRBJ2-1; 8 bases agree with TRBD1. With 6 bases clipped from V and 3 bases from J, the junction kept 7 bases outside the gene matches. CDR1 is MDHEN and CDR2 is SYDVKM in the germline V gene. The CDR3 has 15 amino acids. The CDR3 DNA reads TGTGCCAGCAGCTCCGGACAGGGCGGCTACAATGAGCAGTTCTTC. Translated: CASSSGQGGYNEQFF.

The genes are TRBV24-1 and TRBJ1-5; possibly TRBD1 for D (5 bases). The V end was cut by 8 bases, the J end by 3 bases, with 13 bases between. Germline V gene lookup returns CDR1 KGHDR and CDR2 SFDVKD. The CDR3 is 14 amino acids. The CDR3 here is CATTPGGANQPQHF. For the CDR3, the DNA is TGTGCCACCACCCCGGGGGGAGCCAATCAGCCCCAGCATTTT.

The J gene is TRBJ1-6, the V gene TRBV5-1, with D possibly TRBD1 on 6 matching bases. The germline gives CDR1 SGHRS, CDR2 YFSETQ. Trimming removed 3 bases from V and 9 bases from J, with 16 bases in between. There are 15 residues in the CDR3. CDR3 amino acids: CASSSDSVSSSPLHF. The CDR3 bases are TGCGCCAGCAGCTCGGACAGCGTTAGTAGTTCACCCCTCCACTTT.

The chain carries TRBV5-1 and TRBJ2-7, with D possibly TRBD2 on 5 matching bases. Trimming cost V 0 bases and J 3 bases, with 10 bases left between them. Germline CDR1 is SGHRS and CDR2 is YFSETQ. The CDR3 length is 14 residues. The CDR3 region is CASSLGGNGYEQYF. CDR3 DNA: TGCGCCAGCAGCTTGGGAGGGAACGGCTACGAGCAGTACTTC.

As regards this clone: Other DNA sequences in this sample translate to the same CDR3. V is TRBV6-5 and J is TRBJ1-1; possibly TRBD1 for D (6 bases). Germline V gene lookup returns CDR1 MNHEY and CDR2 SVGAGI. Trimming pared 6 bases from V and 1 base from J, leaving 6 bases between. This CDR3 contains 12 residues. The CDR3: CASRGGNTEAFF. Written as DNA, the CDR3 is TGTGCCAGCAGAGGGGGGAACACTGAAGCTTTCTTT.